The T cell receptor (beta chain) under discussion was sequenced for a study of a mutant IDH1 vaccine in newly diagnosed glioma. For the study at large: Vaccinations, eight in total, occurred in weeks 1, 3, 5, 7, 11, 15, 19, 23. The initiation of vaccination occurred 4-6 weeks after radiotherapy alone, or with temozolomide cycles. Therapy received beforehand was radiotherapy, temozolomide, or both, with most patients given both.

After removal of 5 bases from V and 5 bases from J, the junction contained 5 bases not matched to a gene. CDR1 is ENHRY and CDR2 is SYGVKD in the germline V gene. The CDR3 sequence is 13 residues long. Time point of the sample: week 11, during vaccination. In the vaccine, a single dose held 300 ug of the mutant IDH1 20-mer peptide, along with topical imiquimod. The donors' diagnosis was new WHO grade 3 or 4 astrocytoma that was IDH1-mutant and ATRX-lost. Comments on this clone: Its antigen is not identified.

Measured with immunoSEQ multiplex PCR; TCRdb has only the in-frame clones, and not every one. The sample holds around 100,000 clones; roughly 90% are singletons and the top ten take roughly 0.61%. The TCR originated in a woman aged 50 to 65 with glioma. The specimen was PBMCs, collected from a glioma patient whose treatment included an IDH1 peptide vaccine. The chain couples TRBV10-3 to TRBJ2-7, with TRBD1 identical over 8 bases. CDR3 amino acids: CAISTGQGHEQYF. The CDR3, as DNA: TGTGCCATCAGTACCGGACAGGGCCACGAGCAGTACTTC.